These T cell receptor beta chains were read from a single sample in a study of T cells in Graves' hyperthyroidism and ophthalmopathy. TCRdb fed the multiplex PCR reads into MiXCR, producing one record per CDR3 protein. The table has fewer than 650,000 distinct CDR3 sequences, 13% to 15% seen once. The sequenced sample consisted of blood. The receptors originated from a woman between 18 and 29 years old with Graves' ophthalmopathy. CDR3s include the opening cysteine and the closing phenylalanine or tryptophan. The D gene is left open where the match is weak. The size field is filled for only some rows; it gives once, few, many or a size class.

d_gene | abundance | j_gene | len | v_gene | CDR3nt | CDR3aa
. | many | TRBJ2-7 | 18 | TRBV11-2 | TGTGCCAGCAGCTTAAAGTTAAGGGGGTTACGTATACAATTCGAGCAGTACTTC | CASSLKLRGLRIQFEQYF
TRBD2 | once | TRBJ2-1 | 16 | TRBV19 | TGTGCCAATCCGGGACTAGCGGGAGGAGGCATGGGTGAGCAGTTCTTC | CANPGLAGGGMGEQFF
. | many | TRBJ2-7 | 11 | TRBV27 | TGTGCCAGCGGGGTCAGCTACGAGCAGTACTTC | CASGVSYEQYF
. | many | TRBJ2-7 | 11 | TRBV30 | TGTGCCTGGAGTGAAGCCTACGAGCAGTACTTC | CAWSEAYEQYF
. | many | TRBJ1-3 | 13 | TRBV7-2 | TGTGCCAGCAGCGAACCGTTAGGAAACACCATATATTTT | CASSEPLGNTIYF
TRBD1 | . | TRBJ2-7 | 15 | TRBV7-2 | TGTGCCAGCAGCTCCCGGGACAGCCCCTCCTACGAGCAGTACTTC | CASSSRDSPSYEQYF
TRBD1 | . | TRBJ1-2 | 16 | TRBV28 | TGTGCCAGCAGTCCCGGACAGGGGGTCTCGAGCTATGGCTACACCTTC | CASSPGQGVSSYGYTF
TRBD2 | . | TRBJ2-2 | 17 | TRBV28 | TGTGCCAGCACCGGGACTAGCGGGGGAGAAAGGGCCGGGGAGCCGTTTTTT | CASTGTSGGERAGEPFF
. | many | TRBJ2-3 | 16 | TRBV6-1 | TGTGCCAGCAGTGTTGCCGGAGGACCGAGCACAGATACGCAGTATTTT | CASSVAGGPSTDTQYF
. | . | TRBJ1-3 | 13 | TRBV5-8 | TGTGCCAGCAGCTTGGCAACTGGAAACACCATATATTTT | CASSLATGNTIYF
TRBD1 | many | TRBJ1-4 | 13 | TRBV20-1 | TGCAGTGCCCGGACAGGGGGCGGTGAAAAACTGTTTTTT | CSARTGGGEKLFF
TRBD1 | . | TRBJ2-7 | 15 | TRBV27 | TGTGCCAGCAGACCAACCCCGGACAGGTCCCACGAGCAGTACTTC | CASRPTPDRSHEQYF
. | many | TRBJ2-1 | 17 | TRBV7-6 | TGTGCCAGCAGCTTAGATCAGGGGCAAAACTCCTACAATGAGCAGTTCTTC | CASSLDQGQNSYNEQFF
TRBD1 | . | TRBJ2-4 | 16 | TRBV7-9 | TGTGCCAGCAGCTTAGTAGGGGACAGGGTCAAAAACATTCAGTACTTC | CASSLVGDRVKNIQYF
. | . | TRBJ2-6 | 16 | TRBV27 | TGTGCCAGCAGTTCCACTGGAGGGTTCGGGGCCAACATCCTGACTTTC | CASSSTGGFGANILTF
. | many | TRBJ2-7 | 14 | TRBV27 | TGTGCCAGCAGTTTATTTCATGGCGGGAACGAGCAGTACTTC | CASSLFHGGNEQYF
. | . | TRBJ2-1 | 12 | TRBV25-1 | TGTGCCAGCAGTGCAGGGATCAATGAGCAGTTCTTC | CASSAGINEQFF
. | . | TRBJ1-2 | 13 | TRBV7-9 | TGTGCCAGCAGTTCCGACAAGGCATATGGCTACACCTTC | CASSSDKAYGYTF